These 21 T cell receptor beta chains were sequenced from one sample in a study of cytomegalovirus exposure and HLA in healthy donors. The repertoire was sequenced with immunoSEQ multiplex PCR; TCRdb's copy has only in-frame clones and lacks some. This sample has some 330,000 clones, with roughly 85% found just once. The sequenced sample was PBMCs. The receptors derive from a woman between 18 and 29 years old in good health and CMV-seronegative.

The CDR3 region has the DNA TGTGCCAGCAGCCAAGGGGGGACTAGCGGGAGGAACGACAATGAGCAGTTCTTC. It translates to CASSQGGTSGRNDNEQFF. The chain couples TRBV4-2 to TRBJ2-1; 15 nucleotides line up with TRBD2. From germline, CDR1 is LGHNA and CDR2 YNFKEQ. This CDR3 has 18 residues. Losses at the gene ends were 1 base for V and 5 bases for J; bases not matched to a gene: 6.

In its sample, this clone was seen a few times. This sequence joins TRBV7-2 and TRBJ2-7, with TRBD2 as a possible D gene (6 bases). The CDR3 is made up of 12 amino acids. CDR1 SGHTA and CDR2 FQGNSA come from the germline V gene. Trimming left V 2 bases short and J 7 bases short, with 9 bases between. CDR3 amino acids: CASSLLAREQYF. The DNA for the CDR3 is TGTGCCAGCAGCTTACTAGCGCGGGAGCAGTACTTC.

The rearrangement links TRBV29-1 to TRBJ2-7, with TRBD2 identical over 11 bases. This CDR3 spans 16 amino acids. Germline V gene data show CDR1 as SQVTM and CDR2 as ANQGSEA. The J segment lost 5 bases and the V segment lost 3 bases, leaving 12 bases of the junction unmatched. The CDR3 DNA reads as TGCAGCGTTGAGGGCACGACTAGCGGGAAATTCAACGAGCAGTACTTC. Translation gives CSVEGTTSGKFNEQYF.

The V gene is TRBV5-4, the J gene TRBJ2-2, with 7 bases matching TRBD1. The V gene's germline CDR1 is SGHNT and CDR2 YYREEE (reference sequence). This CDR3 contains 15 residues. The trim removed 0 bases at V and 3 bases at J, leaving 2 bases unmatched. CDR3 protein: CASSLEGAYTGELFF. As DNA, the CDR3 is TGTGCCAGCAGCTTGGAGGGGGCTTACACCGGGGAGCTGTTTTTT.

V is TRBV15 and J is TRBJ2-1; TRBD1 agrees at 8 bases. The CDR3 spans 17 residues. CDR1 is LNHNV and CDR2 is YYDKDF in the germline V gene (reference sequence). After removal of 1 base from V and 4 bases from J, the junction contained 9 bases not matched to a gene. The DNA of the CDR3 is TGTGCCACCAGCAGAGGACCCGGGACAGGAAGATACAATGAGCAGTTCTTC. Its translation: CATSRGPGTGRYNEQFF.

This clone turned up a few times. The chain combines TRBV30 with TRBJ1-2; the D gene is possibly TRBD1 (6 bases). Trimming removed 6 bases from V and 7 bases from J, with 15 bases in between. CDR3 length equals 12 residues. Germline-derived CDR1 and CDR2 are GTSNPN and SVGIG (reference sequence). CDR3 residues: CACGDRFSGYTF. DNA of the CDR3: TGTGCCTGTGGAGACAGGTTTAGTGGCTACACCTTC.

This sequence joins TRBV7-6 and TRBJ2-1; 7 bases map to TRBD2. J gave up 0 bases and V 5 bases, and 10 bases lay outside the gene matches. The CDR3 spans 17 residues. Germline lookup yields CDR1 SGHVS and CDR2 FNYEAQ. CDR3 DNA sequence: TGTGCCAGCAGCCCAATAGATCGCGGGAGCTCCTACAATGAGCAGTTCTTC. It is translated as CASSPIDRGSSYNEQFF. The whole variable domain, remainder taken from reference TRBV7-6 and TRBJ2-1, is GAGVSQSPRYKVTKRGQDVALRCDPISGHVSLYWYRQALGQGPEFLTYFNYEAQQDKSGLPNDRFSAERPEGSISTLTIQRTEQRDSAMYRCASSPIDRGSSYNEQFFGPGTRLTVL.

V gene TRBV28 combines with J gene TRBJ2-5; D remains ambiguous. Trimming shortened V by 4 bases and J by 5 bases, and 17 bases separated the two germline ends. Germline CDR1 MDHEN, CDR2 SYDVKM. The CDR3 loop spans 15 amino acids. In nucleotides, the CDR3 is TGTGCCAGCAGTTCGTCGGCGGATACATCGGAGACCCAGTACTTC. Translation gives CASSSSADTSETQYF.

The chain couples TRBV7-3 to TRBJ2-5, with TRBD1 matching over 11 bases. The V gene's germline CDR1 is SGHTA and CDR2 FQGTGA. CDR3 length equals 16 residues. J lost 3 bases, V lost 1 base, and 4 bases had no gene match. CDR3 sequence (DNA): TGTGCCAGCAGCTTAAGAGGGGACAGGGGGGAAGAGACCCAGTACTTC. This translates into CASSLRGDRGEETQYF.

V and J are TRBV18 and TRBJ1-3; possibly TRBD1 for D (6 bases). Looked up from germline, CDR1 is KGHSH and CDR2 is LQKENI. The CDR3 runs to 16 residues. V lost 5 bases, J lost 0 bases, and 14 bases lay in between. The CDR3 is CASSSMDSSSGNTIYF. The CDR3 DNA follows: TGTGCCAGCTCAAGTATGGACAGCTCCTCTGGAAACACCATATATTTT.

J is TRBJ2-7 and V is TRBV4-3, with 12 bases matching TRBD2. V lost 4 bases and J lost 2; bases outside the gene matches: 9. Germline CDR1 reads LGHNA; CDR2 reads YSLEER. This CDR3 is 17 amino acids long. CDR3 coding DNA: TGCGCCAGCAGCCCCCGACTAGCGGGAGAAAGGGCCTACGAGCAGTACTTC. As protein: CASSPRLAGERAYEQYF.

The V call is TRBV7-2, the J call TRBJ1-1; 8 bases map to TRBD1. The CDR3 runs to 14 residues. V dropped 5 bases and J dropped 4; count of bases not matched to a gene: 6. Germline CDR1 reads SGHTA; CDR2 reads FQGNSA. CDR3 sequence (DNA): TGTGCCAGCAGCGTTGGACAGGGTGGCACTGAAGCTTTCTTT. Amino acids: CASSVGQGGTEAFF.

This clone was recorded only once. The chain couples TRBV6-7 to TRBJ2-7, with D maybe TRBD2 (6 bases). TRBV6-7 is filed as an ORF, its function uncertain. The CDR3 covers 16 residues. V shed 2 bases and J shed 4 bases, with 18 bases lying between them. CDR3 sequence: CASSYERGDREYEQYF. CDR3 coding DNA: TGTGCCAGCAGTTACGAACGCGGGGACCGGGAGTACGAGCAGTACTTC.

Comment on this clone: This sample includes further DNA sequences coding for the same CDR3. The rearrangement uses TRBV6-5 and TRBJ2-7, with 10 bases aligning to TRBD2. J gave up 4 bases and V 2 bases, and 2 bases lay outside the gene matches. CDR1 MNHEY and CDR2 SVGAGI come from the germline V gene. This CDR3 spans 14 amino acids. CDR3 loop: CASSYASGRYEQYF. CDR3 in DNA: TGTGCCAGCAGTTACGCTAGCGGGAGATACGAGCAGTACTTC.

V usage is TRBV25-1 and J usage is TRBJ2-7, with 10 bases matching TRBD2. The CDR3 runs to 15 residues. The J segment lost 5 bases and the V segment lost 5 bases, leaving 9 bases of the junction unmatched. The V gene's germline CDR1 is MGHDK and CDR2 SYGVNS. The CDR3 sequence is CASSFHSGRIHEQYF. The CDR3 DNA follows: TGTGCCAGCAGTTTTCATAGCGGGAGGATTCACGAGCAGTACTTC.

The V call is TRBV9, the J call TRBJ2-2, with 10 bases aligning to TRBD1. Trimming took 4 bases from V and 6 from J; bases not matched to a gene: 6. CDR1 is SGDLS and CDR2 is YYNGEE in the germline V gene. There are 15 residues in the CDR3. CDR3: CASSRSGTGAGELFF. The CDR3 DNA follows: TGTGCCAGCAGCCGATCCGGGACAGGGGCCGGGGAGCTGTTTTTT. Full variable domain (outside the CDR3, taken from reference TRBV9 and TRBJ2-2): DSGVTQTPKHLITATGQRVTLRCSPRSGDLSVYWYQQSLDQGLQFLIQYYNGEERAKGNILERFSAQQFPDLHSELNLSSLELGDSALYFCASSRSGTGAGELFFGEGSRLTVL.

J is TRBJ2-7 and V is TRBV19; unclear D gene. Trimming took 5 bases from V and 4 from J, leaving 6 bases between them. This CDR3 is built from 11 residues. CDR1 and CDR2 (germline): LNHDA, SQIVND (reference sequence). The CDR3 DNA is TGTGCCAGTAGTTTCCAGTACGAGCAGTACTTC. It translates to CASSFQYEQYF.

The genes are TRBV5-8 and TRBJ2-7, with 7 bases matching TRBD2. V gave up 5 bases and J gave up 2 bases; unmatched junction bases: 10. Germline V lookup: CDR1 SGHTS, CDR2 YDEGEE. The CDR3 has 15 amino acids. The DNA of the CDR3 is TGTGCCAGCAGTTGGGACTACTCCTCACCCTACGAGCAGTACTTC. This codes for CASSWDYSSPYEQYF.

The rearrangement uses TRBV10-3 and TRBJ2-7; D is undetermined. Trimming took 5 bases from V and 1 from J, leaving 6 bases between them. Germline V gene data show CDR1 as ENHRY and CDR2 as SYGVKD. The CDR3 sequence is 12 residues long. The CDR3 DNA sequence: TGTGCCATCAGTACAGTTTCCTACGAGCAGTACTTC. Translating gives CAISTVSYEQYF.

The V and J genes are TRBV9 and TRBJ1-1, with D uncertain. The CDR3 sequence is 15 residues long. Germline CDR1 reads SGDLS; CDR2 reads YYNGEE. V lost 0 bases, J lost 0 bases, and 9 bases lay in between. The CDR3 reads CASSVVEAMNTEAFF. CDR3 DNA sequence: TGTGCCAGCAGCGTAGTGGAGGCTATGAACACTGAAGCTTTCTTT.

This clone was picked up a small number of times. The chain links TRBV7-2 to TRBJ2-3; tentatively, D is TRBD2 (6 bases). The V gene lost 5 bases and the J gene lost 1 base, with 10 bases spanning the gap. Germline assignment: CDR1 SGHTA and CDR2 FQGNSA. The CDR3 has 14 residues. The CDR3 protein is CASSPKRGTDTQYF. The CDR3 DNA sequence: TGTGCCAGCAGCCCAAAGCGGGGCACAGATACGCAGTATTTT. Full variable domain (remainder filled in from reference TRBV7-2 and TRBJ2-3): GAGVSQSPSNKVTEKGKDVELRCDPISGHTALYWYRQSLGQGLEFLIYFQGNSAPDKSGLPSDRFSAERTGGSVSTLTIQRTQQEDSAVYLCASSPKRGTDTQYFGPGTRLTVL.